The 23 T cell receptor beta chains presented below share a single source sample, sequenced in a study of blood T cell repertoires in COVID-19. The protocol was immunoSEQ multiplex PCR, while the TCRdb copy is restricted to in-frame clones and leaves out a portion. In the table there are 65,000 to 90,000 clones, about 85% of which are singletons. The sample consisted of peripheral blood. The source of these receptors is a woman in her fifties or sixties with active or convalescent COVID-19.

This rearrangement joins TRBV10-3 to TRBJ2-1; TRBD2 is a possible D gene (6 bases). The germline CDR1 and CDR2 sequences are ENHRY and SYGVKD. Trimming left V 0 bases short and J 9 bases short, with 9 bases between. This CDR3 region has 13 residues. Here the CDR3 reads CAISESVGGEQFF. DNA of the CDR3: TGTGCCATCAGTGAGTCGGTGGGAGGTGAGCAGTTCTTC.

The chain joins TRBV10-1 to TRBJ2-5; 15 positions agree with TRBD2. The germline gives CDR1 WNHNN, CDR2 SYGVQD (reference sequence). This CDR3 has 17 residues. V was clipped by 0 bases and J by 4 bases; unmatched bases: 3. CDR3 sequence reads: CASSESGLAGGRETQYF. The DNA for the CDR3 is TGCGCCAGCAGTGAGTCAGGACTAGCGGGGGGGCGAGAGACCCAGTACTTC.

The chain is built from TRBV19 and TRBJ1-1, with 7 bases matching TRBD1. V dropped 6 bases and J dropped 8; count of bases not matched to a gene: 18. Germline V lookup: CDR1 LNHDA, CDR2 SQIVND (reference sequence). This CDR3 comprises 16 residues. The CDR3: CASRALGQAFNQEAFF. In DNA form, the CDR3 reads TGTGCCAGTAGGGCCCTTGGACAGGCCTTTAATCAGGAAGCTTTCTTT.

The rearrangement uses TRBV7-3 and TRBJ2-7; TRBD1 agrees at 7 bases. Unmatched junction bases numbered 7, after V lost 5 bases and J lost 3 bases. This CDR3 has 14 amino acids. CDR1 is SGHTA, CDR2 FQGTGA, per germline. This CDR3 reads CASSPATGDYEQYF. In DNA form, the CDR3 reads TGTGCCAGCAGCCCAGCCACAGGGGACTACGAGCAGTACTTC.

The CDR3 spells CSASQSYPGQSLYEQYF. In DNA, the CDR3 is TGCAGTGCTAGTCAATCCTACCCCGGACAGTCTCTATACGAGCAGTACTTC. The chain joins TRBV20-1 to TRBJ2-7; tentatively, D is TRBD1 (6 bases). The V and J ends lost 3 bases and 4 bases respectively, with 25 bases between them. The germline CDR1 and CDR2 sequences are DFQATT and SNEGSKA (reference sequence). There are 17 residues in the CDR3.

The chain uses TRBV30 and TRBJ2-3, with D unresolved. The V gene's germline CDR1 is GTSNPN and CDR2 SVGIG (reference sequence). Trimming removed 3 bases from V and 3 bases from J, with 10 bases in between. The CDR3 extends over 13 amino acids. As DNA, the CDR3 is TGTGCCTGGAGAAGAGAGTGGACAGATACGCAGTATTTT. Translating gives CAWRREWTDTQYF.

This chain uses TRBV7-3 with TRBJ2-3; D gene uncertain. This CDR3 comprises 15 residues. Trimming took 4 bases from V and 0 from J, leaving 11 bases between them. The germline gives CDR1 SGHTA, CDR2 FQGTGA. The CDR3 DNA reads TGTGCCAGCAGCTCGTCCATAGAAAGCACAGATACGCAGTATTTT. Encoded protein: CASSSSIESTDTQYF.

Remarks on this clone: Within the sample, other DNA sequences also encode this same CDR3. V usage is TRBV5-4 and J usage is TRBJ2-7; 9 positions agree with TRBD2. Germline CDR1 reads SGHNT; CDR2 reads YYREEE (reference sequence). Trimming removed 0 bases from V and 4 bases from J; junction bases left unmatched: 5. This CDR3 region has 15 residues. CDR3 bases: TGTGCCAGCAGCTTGGATGCGGGGGGGTCTTACGAGCAGTACTTC. As protein: CASSLDAGGSYEQYF.

The gene calls are TRBV7-2 and TRBJ1-1, with D unclear. Germline V gene sequence: CDR1 SGHTA, CDR2 FQGNSA. The length of the CDR3 is 11 residues. With 3 bases removed from V and 6 bases from J, the gap between germline ends came to 5 bases. The DNA for the CDR3 is TGTGCCAGCAGCTTGTTCGCTGAAGCTTTCTTT. This sequence encodes CASSLFAEAFF.

The gene calls are TRBV7-2 and TRBJ2-1; D possibly corresponds to TRBD2 (5 bases). V dropped 3 bases and J dropped 6 bases, with 15 bases sitting between them. CDR1 and CDR2 (germline): SGHTA, FQGNSA. The CDR3 consists of 15 residues. The CDR3 nucleotides are TGTGCCAGCAGCTTCGGTGGCGGGCCCTCCAATGAGCAGTTCTTC. This encodes CASSFGGGPSNEQFF.

The V call is TRBV30, the J call TRBJ1-2; the match to TRBD1 covers 9 bases. The germline V gene encodes CDR1 GTSNPN and CDR2 SVGIG (reference sequence). The V and J ends lost 4 bases and 7 bases, in that order; junction bases with no gene match: 13. This CDR3 spans 15 amino acids. The CDR3 loop is CAWKLGDRVMGGYTF. As DNA, the CDR3 is TGTGCCTGGAAGTTGGGGGACAGGGTTATGGGTGGCTACACCTTC.

This chain joins TRBV19 and TRBJ1-2, with a possible D match to TRBD1 (6 bases). V was trimmed by 6 bases and J by 4 bases, leaving 15 bases between them. The germline V gene encodes CDR1 LNHDA and CDR2 SQIVND (reference sequence). CDR3 length equals 14 residues. CDR3 nucleotides: TGTGCCAGTAGCCCCAGGGGTTTGGGCTATGGCTACACCTTC. Translating gives CASSPRGLGYGYTF.

The chain employs TRBV7-9 and TRBJ2-5; D unresolved. V dropped 4 bases and J dropped 5 bases, with 5 bases sitting between them. Germline CDR1 and CDR2: SEHNR and FQNEAQ (reference sequence). This CDR3 contains 11 residues. The CDR3 coding sequence is TGTGCCAGCAGCTCCCGGGAGACCCAGTACTTC. This translates into CASSSRETQYF. Together with reference TRBV7-9 and TRBJ2-5, the CDR3 gives the full variable domain: DTGVSQNPRHKITKRGQNVTFRCDPISEHNRLYWYRQTLGQGPEFLTYFQNEAQLEKSRLLSDRFSAERPKGSFSTLEIQRTEQGDSAMYLCASSSRETQYFGPGTRLLVL.

The chain recombines TRBV5-1 with TRBJ2-7; 11 bases align to TRBD2. Per germline, CDR1 SGHRS and CDR2 YFSETQ. This CDR3 has 20 residues. V was clipped by 1 base and J by 0 bases; unmatched bases: 15. CDR3 nucleotide sequence: TGCGCCAGCAGCTTGAACGCCGGGACTAGCGGTTCCGCGACCTCCTACGAGCAGTACTTC. It encodes CASSLNAGTSGSATSYEQYF. Full variable domain (missing parts from reference TRBV5-1 and TRBJ2-7): KAGVTQTPRYLIKTRGQQVTLSCSPISGHRSVSWYQQTPGQGLQFLFEYFSETQRNKGNFPGRFSGRQFSNSRSEMNVSTLELGDSALYLCASSLNAGTSGSATSYEQYFGPGTRLTVT.

The genes are TRBV14 and TRBJ2-3, with D possibly matching TRBD1 (6 bases). The V end was cut by 1 base, the J end by 5 bases, with 22 bases between. Germline V gene lookup returns CDR1 SGHDN and CDR2 FVKESK. This CDR3 region has 18 residues. The CDR3 sequence: CASSQVGIGTRAGDTQYF. The DNA for the CDR3 is TGTGCCAGCAGCCAAGTTGGGATTGGGACACGGGCGGGAGATACGCAGTATTTT.

This clone has a single count. This chain links TRBV24-1 with TRBJ1-2; unclear D gene. Trimming pared 1 base from V and 7 bases from J, leaving 9 bases between. The germline V gene has CDR1 KGHDR and CDR2 SFDVKD. There are 13 residues in the CDR3. CDR3 sequence reads: CATSDFKGGGYTF. The DNA for the CDR3 is TGTGCCACCAGTGATTTTAAAGGAGGTGGCTACACCTTC.

The rearrangement links TRBV19 to TRBJ1-2; 11 bases map to TRBD1. V was clipped by 3 bases and J by 2 bases; unmatched bases: 8. Germline-derived CDR1 and CDR2 are LNHDA and SQIVND (reference sequence). This CDR3 has 17 residues. CDR3 residues: CASSMVGQGAQNYGYTF. The CDR3 region has the DNA TGTGCCAGTAGTATGGTAGGACAGGGGGCGCAGAACTATGGCTACACCTTC.

The CDR3 DNA reads TGCAGCGTTGTACAGGGAAACAATCAGCCCCAGCATTTT. This translates into CSVVQGNNQPQHF. The genes are TRBV29-1 and TRBJ1-5; TRBD1 might be the D (6 bases). This CDR3 has 13 amino acids. Germline V gives CDR1 SQVTM, CDR2 ANQGSEA. Deletions cut 4 bases from V and 3 bases from J, with 10 bases between.

The chain links TRBV3-1 (or the pseudogene TRBV3-2) to TRBJ2-7, with 12 positions matching TRBD1. Germline V CDR1 and CDR2: LGHDT, YNNKEL (reference sequence). V lost 3 bases, J lost 7 bases, and 7 bases stayed unmatched. CDR3 length: 15 residues. The CDR3: CASSQLGTGGAEQYF. CDR3 bases: TGTGCCAGCAGCCAGCTCGGGACAGGGGGCGCGGAGCAGTACTTC.

The genes are TRBV27 and TRBJ1-1; 7 bases match TRBD1. Germline CDR1 is MNHEY and CDR2 is SMNVEV (reference sequence). The CDR3 length is 12 residues. Germline trimming cut 5 bases from V and 7 bases from J; bases unmatched to any gene: 4. The CDR3 region is CASSLRQGEAFF. CDR3 bases: TGTGCCAGCAGTCTAAGACAGGGTGAAGCTTTCTTT.

The chain joins TRBV7-8 to TRBJ2-3; TRBD2 matches 9 bases. The CDR3 runs 16 residues. V lost 4 bases, J lost 2 bases, and 7 bases stayed unmatched. Per germline, CDR1 SGHVS and CDR2 FQNEAQ. The CDR3 region has the DNA TGTGCCAGCAGCTCACCGGGACTAGCAGTCACAGATACGCAGTATTTT. Translating gives CASSSPGLAVTDTQYF. Full variable domain (outside the CDR3, taken from reference TRBV7-8 and TRBJ2-3): GAGVSQSPRYKVAKRGQDVALRCDPISGHVSLFWYQQALGQGPEFLTYFQNEAQLDKSGLPSDRFFAERPEGSVSTLKIQRTQQEDSAVYLCASSSPGLAVTDTQYFGPGTRLTVL.

V and J are TRBV20-1 and TRBJ2-7, with 7 bases that match TRBD1. Trimming at V came to 7 bases and at J to 11 bases, leaving 5 bases not matched to a gene. CDR1 is DFQATT and CDR2 is SNEGSKA in the germline V gene (reference sequence). The CDR3 extends over 9 amino acids. The CDR3 is CSVAGGKYF. CDR3 nucleotides: TGCAGTGTGGCAGGGGGAAAGTACTTC.

V is TRBV15 and J is TRBJ2-5; a weak D match, TRBD2 (5 bases). V lost 1 base to trimming and J lost 3 bases, with 9 bases between them. Germline V gene lookup returns CDR1 LNHNV and CDR2 YYDKDF (reference sequence). There are 14 residues in the CDR3. The CDR3 nucleotides are TGTGCCACCAGCAGAGGGATAGCGAAAGAGACCCAGTACTTC. Amino acids: CATSRGIAKETQYF.